The clone carrying this T cell receptor (beta chain) was seen only a few times. As yet, its antigen is unknown. The data originate from a study of blood T cells in healthy people across ages. Notes on the study in general: Since the PBMCs were unsorted, naive and antigen-experienced cells could not be conclusively compared.

A J-beta primer mix and a sample-barcoded 5' primer were used in a second PCR of about 6 to 12 cycles. TCRdb called the 5' RACE reads again in MiXCR, with one record for every CDR3 protein. Among roughly 1.9 million distinct CDR3 sequences listed, around 42% were seen once. The people who gave samples were healthy Caucasians from Russia, aged about 6 to 100. Sequenced input: blood. The clonotype comes from a human donor in good health.

CDR3 in DNA: TGTGCCAGCAGAAGGGGGGGTGGTAGCAATCAGCCCCAGCATTTT. It yields the protein CASRRGGGSNQPQHF. The V gene is TRBV12-3 or TRBV12-4, the J gene TRBJ1-5, with D perhaps TRBD1 (6 bases). The length of the CDR3 is 15 residues. The V end was cut by 6 bases, the J end by 0 bases, with 12 bases between.